The rows below give T cell receptor beta chains drawn from one sample of a study of T cell clonotyping in hematopoietic cell transplantation. Sequenced by immunoSEQ multiplex PCR; TCRdb stores in-frame clones only, minus some. The top ten clones hold roughly 1.7% of a sample with 55,000 to 70,000 clones, 94% of them seen once. Source material: peripheral blood mononuclear cells. These receptors all come from a middle-aged man in good health. Some clones in this sample may be carry-over from other donors' samples. CDR3s include the opening cysteine and the closing phenylalanine or tryptophan. Each record gives: clone size, CDR3 length, V gene, D gene, J gene, CDR3 DNA, CDR3 protein. The D gene is left open where the match is weak. Not every row has a clone size; where given, it reads once, few, many or a size class.

size: once; length: 17; V: TRBV28; D: -; J: TRBJ1-6; DNA: TGTGCCAGCAGCCCGAGAGGGCAGACATTCTTGAATTCACCCCTCCACTTT; CDR3: CASSPRGQTFLNSPLHF
size: -; length: 15; V: TRBV28; D: TRBD1; J: TRBJ1-5; DNA: TGTGCCAGCAGAACAGGGGGCGCTTCGAATCAGCCCCAGCATTTT; CDR3: CASRTGGASNQPQHF
size: -; length: 16; V: TRBV13; D: TRBD1; J: TRBJ1-2; DNA: TGTGCCAGCAGCTTAGGGGGTGGACAGGGGAGAACGAGCTACACCTTC; CDR3: CASSLGGGQGRTSYTF
size: -; length: 15; V: TRBV27; D: TRBD2; J: TRBJ2-5; DNA: TGTGCCAGCAGCTTAGGAGGGGCTAGCGGAGAGACCCAGTACTTC; CDR3: CASSLGGASGETQYF
size: -; length: 13; V: TRBV27; D: -; J: TRBJ2-1; DNA: TGTGCCAGCAGTTTATCCGAATACAATGAGCAGTTCTTC; CDR3: CASSLSEYNEQFF
size: -; length: 16; V: TRBV4-1; D: -; J: TRBJ2-3; DNA: TGCGCCAGCAGCCAAGAAGTAGCCGTAGGCACAGATACGCAGTATTTT; CDR3: CASSQEVAVGTDTQYF
size: once; length: 17; V: TRBV4-2; D: TRBD1; J: TRBJ1-3; DNA: TGTGCCAGCAGCCAACTTTCCGGACAGGCGAGTGGAAACACCATATATTTT; CDR3: CASSQLSGQASGNTIYF
size: -; length: 16; V: TRBV5-6; D: TRBD2; J: TRBJ2-1; DNA: TGTGCCAGCAGCCGTTATCAGAGCGGGAGTTTCGATGAGCAGTTCTTC; CDR3: CASSRYQSGSFDEQFF
size: -; length: 17; V: TRBV4-1; D: TRBD1; J: TRBJ1-4; DNA: TGCGCCAGCAGCCAAGATGGCGTGGGACAGACCAATGAAAAACTGTTTTTT; CDR3: CASSQDGVGQTNEKLFF
size: once; length: 16; V: TRBV6-1; D: -; J: TRBJ1-6; DNA: TGTGCCAGCAGTGGACCAACGGGACAACTTCCCCCACCCCTCCACTTT; CDR3: CASSGPTGQLPPPLHF
size: -; length: 15; V: TRBV28; D: TRBD2; J: TRBJ2-7; DNA: TGTGCCAGCAACCCAAGCAGCGGGACGTCCTACGAGCAGTACTTC; CDR3: CASNPSSGTSYEQYF
size: -; length: 14; V: TRBV14; D: -; J: TRBJ1-2; DNA: TGTGCCAGCAGCCAAGAGGCATCGTTTGGGGGCTACACCTTC; CDR3: CASSQEASFGGYTF
size: -; length: 11; V: TRBV29-1; D: -; J: TRBJ2-5; DNA: TGCAGCGTTTCTACAGGGGAGACCCAGTACTTC; CDR3: CSVSTGETQYF
size: -; length: 13; V: TRBV5-1; D: -; J: TRBJ2-7; DNA: TGCGCCAGCAGCTTGGCCGGTGACCTCGAGCAGTACTTC; CDR3: CASSLAGDLEQYF
size: -; length: 16; V: TRBV29-1; D: TRBD1; J: TRBJ1-2; DNA: TGCAGCGTTGAAGATGAGTTGACAGGGGTGAACTATGGCTACACCTTC; CDR3: CSVEDELTGVNYGYTF
size: once; length: 14; V: TRBV5-6; D: -; J: TRBJ2-3; DNA: TGTGCCAGCAGCCTTGGACAGATTCGGGATACGCAGTATTTT; CDR3: CASSLGQIRDTQYF
size: -; length: 12; V: TRBV12-5; D: -; J: TRBJ1-1; DNA: TGTGCTAGTGGTGTGGACTACGAGGGAGCTTTCTTT; CDR3: CASGVDYEGAFF
size: -; length: 15; V: TRBV7-9; D: -; J: TRBJ1-1; DNA: TGTGCCAGCAGCTTAGCACAGGGCGGAGGAACTGAAGCTTTCTTT; CDR3: CASSLAQGGGTEAFF
size: -; length: 16; V: TRBV27; D: -; J: TRBJ1-1; DNA: TGTGCCAGCAGTTTGCGTCGGGGGCCGTTAAACACTGAAGCTTTCTTT; CDR3: CASSLRRGPLNTEAFF
size: -; length: 18; V: TRBV11-2; D: TRBD1; J: TRBJ2-2; DNA: TGTGCCAGCAGCGGAGACCTGGGACAGGGGGTTGTTCCCGGGGAGCTGTTTTTT; CDR3: CASSGDLGQGVVPGELFF
size: -; length: 16; V: TRBV7-2; D: -; J: TRBJ2-7; DNA: TGTGCCAGCAGCTCTGGCCCCGGCGGCTTCTCCTACGAGCAGTACTTC; CDR3: CASSSGPGGFSYEQYF
size: -; length: 12; V: TRBV6-5; D: -; J: TRBJ1-1; DNA: TGTGCCAGCAGGGAGTGGAACACTGAAGCTTTCTTT; CDR3: CASREWNTEAFF
size: -; length: 14; V: TRBV7-9; D: TRBD2; J: TRBJ2-7; DNA: TGTGCCAGCAGCTTATTAGCGGGAGGTTACGAGCAGTACTTC; CDR3: CASSLLAGGYEQYF
size: once; length: 14; V: TRBV15; D: -; J: TRBJ2-2; DNA: TGTGCCACCAGCAGCAGAACCACGGGAGGGGAGCTGTTTTTT; CDR3: CATSSRTTGGELFF
size: -; length: 12; V: TRBV28; D: -; J: TRBJ1-1; DNA: TGTGCCAGCATTAGAGGGGGGGCTGGAGCTTTCTTT; CDR3: CASIRGGAGAFF
size: -; length: 12; V: TRBV29-1; D: TRBD1; J: TRBJ2-7; DNA: TGCAGCGTCGTACAGGGGGCCTACGAGCAGTACTTC; CDR3: CSVVQGAYEQYF
size: -; length: 13; V: TRBV10-3; D: -; J: TRBJ1-5; DNA: TGTGCCATCCGAGCACGGATCAATCAGCCCCAGCATTTT; CDR3: CAIRARINQPQHF
size: once; length: 15; V: TRBV2; D: TRBD1; J: TRBJ2-7; DNA: TGTGCCAGCATCTCCGGAGACAGGGGTGCCTACGAGCAGTACTTC; CDR3: CASISGDRGAYEQYF
size: -; length: 11; V: TRBV6-5; D: -; J: TRBJ2-5; DNA: TGTGCCAGCAGAGCCAGGGAGACCCAGTACTTC; CDR3: CASRARETQYF
size: -; length: 16; V: TRBV27; D: -; J: TRBJ2-5; DNA: TGTGCCAGCAGTTTTTTCGGCGGGCTGGGCCAAGAGACCCAGTACTTC; CDR3: CASSFFGGLGQETQYF
size: -; length: 15; V: TRBV7-8; D: -; J: TRBJ1-4; DNA: TGTGCCAGCAGCTTAGATGGCAGGGATAATGAAAAACTGTTTTTT; CDR3: CASSLDGRDNEKLFF
size: -; length: 14; V: TRBV30; D: -; J: TRBJ1-4; DNA: TGTGCCTCTACCTCGGGGGGCGCAAATGAAAAACTGTTTTTT; CDR3: CASTSGGANEKLFF
size: -; length: 12; V: TRBV5-1; D: -; J: TRBJ2-5; DNA: TGCGCCAGCAGCTCCCAAGGGGAGACCCAGTACTTC; CDR3: CASSSQGETQYF
size: -; length: 15; V: TRBV5-1; D: TRBD1; J: TRBJ2-2; DNA: TGCGCCAGCAGCCGACAGGGGGCGAACACCGGGGAGCTGTTTTTT; CDR3: CASSRQGANTGELFF
size: -; length: 13; V: TRBV7-2; D: TRBD1; J: TRBJ1-1; DNA: TGTGCCAGCAGCCAACACAGGGGCCGTGAAGCTTTCTTT; CDR3: CASSQHRGREAFF
size: -; length: 12; V: TRBV28; D: -; J: TRBJ2-2; DNA: TGTGCCAGCAGTTTCGGGGTTGGGGAGCTGTTTTTT; CDR3: CASSFGVGELFF
size: -; length: 14; V: TRBV6-1; D: TRBD2; J: TRBJ2-1; DNA: TGTGCCAGCAGTAAACCTGAGCGGGGGGAACCCCCGTTCTTC; CDR3: CASSKPERGEPPFF
size: -; length: 13; V: TRBV2; D: -; J: TRBJ2-7; DNA: TGTGCCAGCAATGGACAATTCTCCTACGAGCAGTACTTC; CDR3: CASNGQFSYEQYF
size: -; length: 11; V: TRBV30; D: -; J: TRBJ2-4; DNA: TGTGCCTGGAGCGACCGAGGCATTCAGTACTTC; CDR3: CAWSDRGIQYF
size: -; length: 14; V: TRBV5-4; D: TRBD1; J: TRBJ1-1; DNA: TGTGCCAGCAGCTCTGGTACAGGGGGCACTGAAGCTTTCTTT; CDR3: CASSSGTGGTEAFF
size: once; length: 14; V: TRBV10-3; D: -; J: TRBJ1-1; DNA: TGTGCCATCAGCTACACAGGGACGAACACTGAAGCTTTCTTT; CDR3: CAISYTGTNTEAFF
size: -; length: 16; V: TRBV6-5; D: -; J: TRBJ1-3; DNA: TGTGCCAGCAGTTCTGTAGGGCCGGGCTCTGGAAACACCATATATTTT; CDR3: CASSSVGPGSGNTIYF
size: -; length: 15; V: TRBV4-1; D: -; J: TRBJ2-1; DNA: TGCGCCAGCAGCGGAAGGGTGACAGTGACCAATGAGCAGTTCTTC; CDR3: CASSGRVTVTNEQFF
size: -; length: 13; V: TRBV7-3; D: -; J: TRBJ2-5; DNA: TGTGCCAGCAGCTTAGTGCCTTTAGAGACCCAGTACTTC; CDR3: CASSLVPLETQYF